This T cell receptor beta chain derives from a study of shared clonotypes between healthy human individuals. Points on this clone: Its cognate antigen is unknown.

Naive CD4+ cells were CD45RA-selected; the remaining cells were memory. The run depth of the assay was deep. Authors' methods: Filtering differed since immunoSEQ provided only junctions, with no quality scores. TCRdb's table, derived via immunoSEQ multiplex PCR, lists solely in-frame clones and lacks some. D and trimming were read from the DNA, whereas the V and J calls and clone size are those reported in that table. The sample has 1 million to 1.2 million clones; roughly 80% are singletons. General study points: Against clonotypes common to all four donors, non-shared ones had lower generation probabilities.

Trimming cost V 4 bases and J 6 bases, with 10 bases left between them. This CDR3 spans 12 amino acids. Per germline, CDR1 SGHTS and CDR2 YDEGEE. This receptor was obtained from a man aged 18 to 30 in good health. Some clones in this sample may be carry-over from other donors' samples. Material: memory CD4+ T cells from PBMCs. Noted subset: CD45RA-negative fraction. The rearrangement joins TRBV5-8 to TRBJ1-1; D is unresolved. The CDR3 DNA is TGTGCCAGCAGCCTGCCCCTGGCTGAAGCTTTCTTT. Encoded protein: CASSLPLAEAFF.